This T cell receptor beta chain originates from a study of T cells expressing NK-cell markers. Study at large: Sequencing of TCR beta repertoires drew on sorted CD3+CD56+NKG2C+, CD3+CD56+NKG2C- and CD3+CD56-NKG2C+ T cells.

The CDR3 spans 16 residues. Germline lookup yields CDR1 DFQATT and CDR2 SNEGSKA (reference sequence). UMIs accompanied the 5'RACE template switching by which TCR beta cDNA was made. No DNA is given; TCRdb re-called the 5' RACE reads and lists each CDR3 protein once. This sample carries roughly 180,000 distinct CDR3 sequences, with under 20% going to the ten biggest clones. The sample comprised blood T cells: a sorted CD56 or NKG2C T cell subset, CD4+ or CD8+ T cells, or bulk PBMC T cells (not recorded which). The V gene is TRBV20-1, the J gene TRBJ2-3; the D call from TCRdb, TRBD2, cannot be confirmed without DNA. The receptor's source is a woman aged 18 to 69 in good health. This CDR3 is CSASSGSGGSTDTQYF.